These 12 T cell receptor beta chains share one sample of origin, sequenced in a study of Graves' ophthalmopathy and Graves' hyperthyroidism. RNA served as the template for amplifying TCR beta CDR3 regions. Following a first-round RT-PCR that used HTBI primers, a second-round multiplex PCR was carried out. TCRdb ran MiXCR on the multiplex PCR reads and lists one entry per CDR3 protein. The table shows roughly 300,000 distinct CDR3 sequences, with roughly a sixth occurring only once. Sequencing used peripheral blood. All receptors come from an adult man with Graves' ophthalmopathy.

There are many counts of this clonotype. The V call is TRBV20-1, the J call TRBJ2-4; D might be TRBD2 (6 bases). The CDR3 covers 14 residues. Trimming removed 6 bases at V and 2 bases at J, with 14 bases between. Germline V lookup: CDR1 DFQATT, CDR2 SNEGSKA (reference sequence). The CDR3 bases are TGCAGTGCGTGCCCGGCGGGGTCCAAAAACATTCAGTACTTC. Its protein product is CSACPAGSKNIQYF.

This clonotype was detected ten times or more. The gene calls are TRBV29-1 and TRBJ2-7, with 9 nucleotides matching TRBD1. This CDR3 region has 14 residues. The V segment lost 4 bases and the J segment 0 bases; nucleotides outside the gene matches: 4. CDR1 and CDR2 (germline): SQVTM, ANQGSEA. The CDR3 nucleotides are TGCAGCGTTGGCCGGGACAGGGTCTCCTACGAGCAGTACTTC. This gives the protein CSVGRDRVSYEQYF.

The CDR3 DNA sequence: TGTGCCTGGAGAAGAAGAGTGTCCAGCGCCGGGACCGGGGAGCTGTTTTTT. Its protein product is CAWRRRVSSAGTGELFF. The chain recombines TRBV30 with TRBJ2-2; D call uncertain. Trimming left V 3 bases short and J 5 bases short, with 22 bases between. Germline V lookup: CDR1 GTSNPN, CDR2 SVGIG (reference sequence). The CDR3 sequence is 17 residues long.

CDR3 nucleotides: TGTGCCAGCTCGCACGGGGGAGGCACTGAAGCTTTCTTT. Translating it yields CASSHGGGTEAFF. V usage is TRBV18 and J usage is TRBJ1-1; perhaps TRBD1 as D (5 bases). Trimming cost V 6 bases and J 4 bases, with 12 bases left between them. Germline CDR1 is KGHSH and CDR2 is LQKENI. This CDR3 contains 13 residues. The entire variable domain, with the rest obtained from reference TRBV18 and TRBJ1-1, is as follows: NAGVMQNPRHLVRRRGQEARLRCSPMKGHSHVYWYRQLPEEGLKFMVYLQKENIIDESGMPKERFSAEFPKEGPSILRIQQVVRGDSAAYFCASSHGGGTEAFFGQGTRLTVV.

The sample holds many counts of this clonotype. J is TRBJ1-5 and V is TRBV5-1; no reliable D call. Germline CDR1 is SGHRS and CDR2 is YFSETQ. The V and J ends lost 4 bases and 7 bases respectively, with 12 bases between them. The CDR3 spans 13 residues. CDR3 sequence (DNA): TGCGCCAGCAGCGAACTCGATGGGCAGCCCCAGCATTTT. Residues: CASSELDGQPQHF.

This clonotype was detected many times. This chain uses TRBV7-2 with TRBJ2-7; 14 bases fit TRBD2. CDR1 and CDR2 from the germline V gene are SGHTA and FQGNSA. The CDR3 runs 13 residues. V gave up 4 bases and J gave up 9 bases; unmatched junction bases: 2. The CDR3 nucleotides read TGTGCCAGCAGCTCGGGGACTAGCGGGAGGCAGTACTTC. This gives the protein CASSSGTSGRQYF.

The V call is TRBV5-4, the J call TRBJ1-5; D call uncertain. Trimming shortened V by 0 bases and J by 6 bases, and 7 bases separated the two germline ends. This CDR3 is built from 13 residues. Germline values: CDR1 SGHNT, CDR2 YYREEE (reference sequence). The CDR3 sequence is CASSLDPTQPQHF. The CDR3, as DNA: TGTGCCAGCAGCTTGGATCCCACTCAGCCCCAGCATTTT.

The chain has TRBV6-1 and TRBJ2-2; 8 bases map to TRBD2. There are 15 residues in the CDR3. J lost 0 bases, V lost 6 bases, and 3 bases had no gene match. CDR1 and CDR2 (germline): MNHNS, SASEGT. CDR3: CASRQGLANTGELFF. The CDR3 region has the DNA TGTGCCAGCAGGCAGGGACTAGCGAACACCGGGGAGCTGTTTTTT.

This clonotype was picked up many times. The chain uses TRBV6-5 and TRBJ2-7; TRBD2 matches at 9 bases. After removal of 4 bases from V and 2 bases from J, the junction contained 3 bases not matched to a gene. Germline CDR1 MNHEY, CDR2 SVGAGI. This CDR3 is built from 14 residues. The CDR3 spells CASSSAGGPYEQYF. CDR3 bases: TGTGCCAGCAGTTCGGCGGGAGGGCCCTACGAGCAGTACTTC.

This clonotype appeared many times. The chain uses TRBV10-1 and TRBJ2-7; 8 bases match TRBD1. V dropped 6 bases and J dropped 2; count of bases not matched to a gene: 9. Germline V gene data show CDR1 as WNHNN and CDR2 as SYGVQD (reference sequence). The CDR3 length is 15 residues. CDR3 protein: CASSNDGTGTYEQYF. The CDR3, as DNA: TGCGCCAGCAGCAATGACGGGACAGGAACCTACGAGCAGTACTTC.

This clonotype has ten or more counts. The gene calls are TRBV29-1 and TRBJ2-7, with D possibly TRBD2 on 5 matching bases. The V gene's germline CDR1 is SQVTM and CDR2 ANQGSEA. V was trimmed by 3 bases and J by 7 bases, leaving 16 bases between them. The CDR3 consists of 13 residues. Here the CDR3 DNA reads TGCAGCGTTGAGGTCAGGCCGGAGGTTGAGCAGTACTTC. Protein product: CSVEVRPEVEQYF.

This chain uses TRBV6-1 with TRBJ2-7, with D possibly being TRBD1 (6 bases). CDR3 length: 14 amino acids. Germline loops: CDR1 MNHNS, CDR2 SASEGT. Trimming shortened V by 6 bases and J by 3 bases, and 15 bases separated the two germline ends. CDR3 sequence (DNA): TGTGCCAGCAGCGGCCGACAGGAAAGCTACGAGCAGTACTTC. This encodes CASSGRQESYEQYF.